Following are 24 T cell receptor beta chains from one sample sequenced in a study of blood T cells in healthy people across ages (dated by TCRdb to the mid-2010s). Library preparation was by 5' RACE. Sequencing took place on an Illumina HiSeq 2500. The second PCR ran for about 6 to 11 cycles and used a J-beta primer mix along with a sample-barcoded 5' primer. TCRdb redid the processing of the public reads, applying fastp at Q25 and MiXCR, and retained in-frame beta chains. Each entry is one CDR3 protein sequence, shown with its most common DNA and genes. Present in this sample are some 920,000 distinct CDR3 sequences, about 53% of which were seen just once. 20% to 25% of the sample is in the top ten clones. Sequencing was carried out using blood. The origin of the receptors is a woman aged 55 to 70 in good health.

This clonotype was seen a handful of times. The chain is built from TRBV20-1 and TRBJ2-3; 9 nucleotides agree with TRBD2. Germline-derived CDR1 and CDR2 are DFQATT and SNEGSKA (reference sequence). This CDR3 region has 14 residues. Losses at the gene ends were 5 bases for V and 3 bases for J; bases not matched to a gene: 6. CDR3 region: CSAGVAGETDTQYF. The CDR3 nucleotides read TGCAGTGCTGGAGTAGCGGGAGAGACAGATACGCAGTATTTT.

The sample holds many counts of this clonotype. The V call is TRBV5-5, the J call TRBJ2-7; weak D call: TRBD2 (5 bases). CDR1 and CDR2 (germline): SGHKS, YYEKEE (reference sequence). The germline V and J ends were trimmed by 4 bases and 6 bases, with 20 bases remaining between them. The CDR3 covers 15 residues. The CDR3, as DNA: TGTGCCAGCAGCCAGGAAGAGGTCTCCCGGGGCGAGCAGTACTTC. Its protein is CASSQEEVSRGEQYF.

The chain uses TRBV5-1 and TRBJ2-3; D not certain. In germline, CDR1 is SGHRS, CDR2 YFSETQ. Trimming removed 0 bases from V and 2 bases from J, with 13 bases in between. CDR3 length: 16 residues. The CDR3 loop is CASSLGVTIDTDTQYF. For the CDR3, the DNA is TGCGCCAGCAGCTTGGGGGTAACCATCGACACAGATACGCAGTATTTT.

The rearrangement uses TRBV12-3 or TRBV12-4 and TRBJ1-4; TRBD1 is a possible D gene (6 bases). This CDR3 has 15 residues. The V gene lost 7 bases and the J gene lost 8 bases, with 20 bases spanning the gap. The CDR3 loop reads CASTQGSSGTEKLFF. The CDR3 coding sequence is TGTGCCAGCACCCAGGGGTCGTCAGGGACCGAAAAACTGTTTTTT.

The chain joins TRBV5-4 to TRBJ2-3; TRBD2 might be the D (6 bases). V was trimmed by 1 base and J by 2 bases, leaving 11 bases between them. Germline V gene sequence: CDR1 SGHNT, CDR2 YYREEE (reference sequence). The CDR3 runs 15 residues. The CDR3 DNA is TGTGCCAGCAGCTTGAATAGGCGGGACACAGATACGCAGTATTTT. It codes for CASSLNRRDTDTQYF.

This clonotype came up a few times. The gene calls are TRBV28 and TRBJ1-6, with D maybe TRBD1 (6 bases). V lost 3 bases to trimming and J lost 9 bases, with 12 bases between them. The CDR3 has 14 residues. The V gene's germline CDR1 is MDHEN and CDR2 SYDVKM. The CDR3 loop reads CASSFIGGRSPLHF. The CDR3 DNA reads as TGTGCCAGCAGTTTTATAGGGGGGCGTTCACCCCTCCACTTT.

This clonotype turned up a few times. CDR3 bases: TGTGCCAGCAGTTACTCGATCAGGAGGGAGCATAAGGAAAAACTGTTTTTT. Translation gives CASSYSIRREHKEKLFF. The gene calls are TRBV6-5 and TRBJ1-4, with no clear D. Germline CDR1 and CDR2: MNHEY and SVGAGI. The CDR3 covers 17 residues. Trimming removed 0 bases at V and 8 bases at J, with 19 bases between.

The V call is TRBV29-1, the J call TRBJ2-4; 9 bases agree with TRBD2. TRBJ2-7 matches the DNA end more closely, so the J call is doubtful. CDR3 size: 14 residues. The germline CDR1 and CDR2 sequences are SQVTM and ANQGSEA. The CDR3 here is CSVNIAGVGREQYF. The CDR3 DNA is TGCAGCGTTAACATAGCGGGAGTAGGGCGCGAGCAGTACTTC.

Ten or more counts support this clonotype. The genes are TRBV28 and TRBJ2-1; D uncertain. Trimming took 6 bases from V and 0 from J, leaving 9 bases between them. Germline CDR1 is MDHEN and CDR2 is SYDVKM. This CDR3 comprises 14 residues. CDR3 sequence (DNA): TGTGCCAGCAGCCGGAGTGCCTCCTACAATGAGCAGTTCTTC. This codes for CASSRSASYNEQFF.

This chain uses TRBV11-2 with TRBJ2-3; 10 bases are a match to TRBD2. Per germline, CDR1 SGHAT and CDR2 FQNNGV. The CDR3 spans 14 residues. After removal of 6 bases from V and 8 bases from J, the junction contained 8 bases not matched to a gene. CDR3 sequence reads: CASSPTGTSATQYF. CDR3 sequence (DNA): TGTGCCAGCAGTCCTACCGGGACTAGCGCTACGCAGTATTTT.

This clonotype showed up just once. This chain links TRBV7-3 with TRBJ1-2, with TRBD1 as a possible D gene (5 bases). Germline values: CDR1 SGHTA, CDR2 FQGTGA. V shed 8 bases and J shed 8 bases, with 18 bases lying between them. The CDR3 contains 13 residues. In nucleotides, the CDR3 is TGTGCCAGCTCGTTGGGACCCAAAGGGGGCTACACCTTC. Encoded protein: CASSLGPKGGYTF.

This clonotype was seen more than once but under ten times. The genes are TRBV20-1 and TRBJ2-7; the D is unclear. This CDR3 has 14 amino acids. The V and J ends lost 3 bases and 0 bases respectively, with 12 bases between them. Germline loops: CDR1 DFQATT, CDR2 SNEGSKA (reference sequence). The CDR3 is CSARPGWSSYEQYF. In nucleotides, the CDR3 is TGCAGTGCTAGGCCCGGTTGGAGCTCCTACGAGCAGTACTTC.

The gene calls are TRBV20-1 and TRBJ2-4; a weak D match, TRBD1 (6 bases). The J call may be incorrect, as the DNA end agrees better with TRBJ2-7. Germline V lookup: CDR1 DFQATT, CDR2 SNEGSKA (reference sequence). The CDR3 covers 11 residues. CDR3 in amino acids: CSAPQGYEQYF. The CDR3 region has the DNA TGCAGTGCTCCACAGGGTTACGAGCAGTACTTC.

J is TRBJ2-7 and V is TRBV4-2; tentatively, D is TRBD2 (6 bases). Germline CDR1 is LGHNA and CDR2 is YNFKEQ. With 4 bases removed from V and 0 bases from J, the gap between germline ends came to 16 bases. The CDR3 has 16 residues. CDR3 sequence: CASSRAGTESSYEQYF. As DNA, the CDR3 is TGTGCCAGCAGCCGGGCGGGGACCGAGAGCTCCTACGAGCAGTACTTC.

The chain joins TRBV7-9 to TRBJ2-5; 10 nucleotides agree with TRBD1. The J call may be mistaken, given a closer DNA end match to TRBJ2-7. This CDR3 is 20 amino acids long. Germline assignment: CDR1 SEHNR and CDR2 FQNEAQ (reference sequence). CDR3 nucleotides: TGTGCCAGCAGCTTAGCGGGGGGACGGCCCCGGGACAGGGGAACTTACGAGCAGTACTTC. It is translated as CASSLAGGRPRDRGTYEQYF.

The CDR3, as DNA: TGTGCCAGCAGTTTTGGAGAATCTAACGAGGCGGCCAAAAACATTCAGTACTTC. Amino acids: CASSFGESNEAAKNIQYF. This rearrangement joins TRBV12-3 or TRBV12-4 to TRBJ2-4; unclear D gene. The CDR3 is made up of 18 amino acids. Between the trimmed V and J ends, which lost 3 bases and 1 base, there was a span of 19 bases.

The chain couples TRBV4-1 to TRBJ2-7; a weak D match, TRBD1 (6 bases). The J call may not be correct, given that the DNA end is closer to TRBJ2-5. Germline CDR1 reads MGHRA; CDR2 reads YSYEKL. CDR3 length equals 16 residues. CDR3 loop: CASSQVLTGLRETQYF. The DNA of the CDR3 is TGCGCCAGCAGCCAAGTCCTGACAGGACTTAGAGAGACCCAGTACTTC.

This chain joins TRBV7-6 and TRBJ2-5; D is possibly TRBD2 (6 bases). The end of the DNA fits TRBJ2-7 better, so the J call may be wrong. Germline loops: CDR1 SGHVS, CDR2 FNYEAQ. The CDR3 has 15 amino acids. CDR3 nucleotides: TGTGCCAGCAGCTTAGGACTAGTGGGAGATCACGAGCAGTACTTC. It translates to CASSLGLVGDHEQYF.

This clonotype was observed a few times. The chain employs TRBV4-1 and TRBJ2-3; 9 bases line up with TRBD1. V gave up 1 base and J gave up 6 bases; unmatched junction bases: 11. This CDR3 spans 17 amino acids. Germline loops: CDR1 MGHRA, CDR2 YSYEKL. In DNA form, the CDR3 reads TGCGCCAGCAGCCAAGCAGGGTGGACAGGGGAGTCGGATACGCAGTATTTT. This translates into CASSQAGWTGESDTQYF.

Only a few counts were recorded for this clonotype. This chain uses TRBV10-3 with TRBJ2-3, with D unresolved. The CDR3 totals 11 residues. Germline CDR1 is ENHRY and CDR2 is SYGVKD. Trimming shortened V by 8 bases and J by 6 bases, and 9 bases separated the two germline ends. CDR3 DNA sequence: TGTGCCATCGGCCCGCCTGATACGCAGTATTTT. Protein product: CAIGPPDTQYF.

There are a few counts of this clonotype. V usage is TRBV7-9 and J usage is TRBJ1-1, with a possible D match to TRBD1 (5 bases). This CDR3 is built from 13 residues. V lost 3 bases and J lost 3, with 8 bases in between. Germline lookup yields CDR1 SEHNR and CDR2 FQNEAQ (reference sequence). The CDR3 loop reads CASSLRGDTEAFF. In DNA, the CDR3 is TGTGCCAGCAGCTTGCGGGGGGACACTGAAGCTTTCTTT.

The chain is built from TRBV5-1 and TRBJ2-3, with D hard to call. Looked up from germline, CDR1 is SGHRS and CDR2 is YFSETQ. V gave up 0 bases and J gave up 0 bases, with 11 bases separating them. This CDR3 has 16 residues. The CDR3 nucleotides are TGCGCCAGCAGCTTGGGTGCGGCCCCTAGCACAGATACGCAGTATTTT. Protein: CASSLGAAPSTDTQYF.

The V call is TRBV6-5, the J call TRBJ2-7; 10 bases fit TRBD1. The germline V gene has CDR1 MNHEY and CDR2 SVGAGI. The J segment lost 2 bases and the V segment lost 2 bases, leaving 6 bases of the junction unmatched. The CDR3 extends over 16 amino acids. The CDR3 reads CASSYRGTGEAYEQYF. In DNA, the CDR3 is TGTGCCAGCAGTTACCGTGGGACAGGGGAAGCCTACGAGCAGTACTTC.

This clonotype has only a few counts. This chain uses TRBV27 with TRBJ1-5; D uncertain. Between the trimmed V and J ends, which lost 3 bases and 7 bases, there was a span of 10 bases. The CDR3 loop spans 13 amino acids. CDR1 and CDR2 from the germline V gene are MNHEY and SMNVEV (reference sequence). The CDR3 bases are TGTGCCAGCAGTTTCTGGTACGACCAGCCCCAGCATTTT. This translates into CASSFWYDQPQHF.